These 30 T cell receptor beta chains were all obtained from the same sample, sequenced in a study of T cells after yellow fever vaccination. Each CDR3 protein gets one entry after TCRdb re-called the 5' RACE reads with MiXCR. The profile shows some 4,500 distinct CDR3 sequences, roughly 7.3% of them singletons. This material consisted of PBMCs, either bulk or a sorted T-cell subset (CD4+, CD8+, memory, or dextramer-sorted; not recorded which), taken roughly seven weeks after the first yellow fever vaccination. The receptors were sampled from a man aged 18 to 30 who received the YFV17D yellow fever vaccine.

Notes on this clonotype: At one of its ends the junction is not consistent with the germline gene, which may arise from a read error. The chain links TRBV12-3 or TRBV12-4 to TRBJ2-7; no clear D. This CDR3 has 13 amino acids. CDR3 loop: CARSFWPLYEQYF. CDR3 DNA sequence: TGTGCCAGGAGTTTTTGGCCACTCTACGAGCAGTACTTC.

This clonotype has a count of ten or more. This chain links TRBV28 with TRBJ2-2; D might be TRBD1 (6 bases). The CDR3 is made up of 19 amino acids. The V end lost 6 bases, the J end lost 4 bases, and 27 bases lay between the germline ends. Germline-derived CDR1 and CDR2 are MDHEN and SYDVKM. The CDR3 reads CASRSPRGAWGRVTGELFF. CDR3 DNA: TGTGCCAGCAGAAGTCCCCGGGGAGCGTGGGGGCGGGTCACCGGGGAGCTGTTTTTT.

This clonotype came up many times. The rearrangement links TRBV27 to TRBJ2-1; TRBD1 matches 9 bases. The CDR3 is 15 residues long. CDR1 MNHEY and CDR2 SMNVEV come from the germline V gene (reference sequence). V lost 5 bases and J lost 6; bases outside the gene matches: 8. In DNA form, the CDR3 reads TGTGCCAGCAGTCCGTGGACAGGGGCGGCCAATGAGCAGTTCTTC. Amino acid sequence: CASSPWTGAANEQFF.

This clonotype was seen repeatedly, ten times or more. This chain uses TRBV28 with TRBJ2-2; tentatively, D is TRBD1 (6 bases). Per the germline V gene, CDR1 is MDHEN and CDR2 is SYDVKM. The CDR3 extends over 13 amino acids. V gave up 6 bases and J gave up 6 bases, with 11 bases separating them. The CDR3 region has the DNA TGTGCCAGCAGCACTACAGGGTCCGGGGAGCTGTTTTTT. Residues: CASSTTGSGELFF.

Many counts were recorded for this clonotype. The rearrangement links TRBV27 to TRBJ2-1; 8 bases agree with TRBD2. The CDR3 runs to 15 residues. V lost 5 bases, J lost 10 bases, and 13 bases stayed unmatched. CDR1 is MNHEY, CDR2 SMNVEV, per germline (reference sequence). The DNA for the CDR3 is TGTGCCAGCAGTCACCCCCCACTAGCGGTTAGAGAGCAGTTCTTC. This sequence encodes CASSHPPLAVREQFF.

This clonotype was observed at least ten times. The chain has TRBV5-6 and TRBJ2-1; TRBD2 agrees at 9 bases. Germline V gene sequence: CDR1 SGHDT, CDR2 YYEEEE. The CDR3 covers 12 residues. Germline trimming cut 3 bases from V and 12 bases from J; bases unmatched to any gene: 4. The CDR3 here is CASSYETSGQFF. CDR3 sequence (DNA): TGTGCCAGCAGCTATGAGACTAGCGGGCAGTTCTTC.

This clonotype was recorded at least ten times. This chain uses TRBV15 with TRBJ2-2; 10 nucleotides line up with TRBD2. This CDR3 is 17 amino acids long. Germline CDR1 reads LNHNV; CDR2 reads YYDKDF (reference sequence). With V trimmed by 1 base and J by 7 bases, 9 bases remained unmatched. The CDR3 loop is CATSRAPAGGHNGELFF. For the CDR3, the DNA is TGTGCCACCAGCAGAGCCCCAGCGGGGGGGCACAACGGGGAGCTGTTTTTT.

This clonotype showed up just a few times. The chain employs TRBV6-5 and TRBJ2-5; 15 nucleotides align to TRBD2. Trimming removed 0 bases from V and 4 bases from J; junction bases left unmatched: 0. The CDR3 is made up of 16 amino acids. The germline V gene has CDR1 MNHEY and CDR2 SVGAGI. CDR3 bases: TGTGCCAGCAGTTACTCGGGACTAGCGGGGGGAGAGACCCAGTACTTC. Translated, it gives CASSYSGLAGGETQYF.

Many counts were recorded for this clonotype. The CDR3 region is CASSPGQDLETQYF. DNA for the CDR3: TGTGCCAGCTCACCGGGACAGGATTTGGAGACCCAGTACTTC. The chain uses TRBV18 and TRBJ2-5, with 8 positions matching TRBD1. CDR3 length: 14 amino acids. The V and J ends lost 3 bases and 5 bases, in that order; junction bases with no gene match: 5. Germline CDR1 reads KGHSH; CDR2 reads LQKENI.

This clonotype was picked up a small number of times. The J gene is TRBJ2-1, the V gene TRBV18; 8 bases are a match to TRBD2. Germline V gene lookup returns CDR1 KGHSH and CDR2 LQKENI. This CDR3 spans 16 amino acids. Trimming removed 3 bases from V and 4 bases from J; junction bases left unmatched: 8. The chain's CDR3 is CASSPPPSGGYNEQFF. For the CDR3, the DNA is TGTGCCAGCTCACCCCCGCCCAGCGGGGGTTACAATGAGCAGTTCTTC.

Many counts were recorded for this clonotype. The chain carries TRBV15 and TRBJ1-2; 9 nucleotides agree with TRBD1. The germline V gene has CDR1 LNHNV and CDR2 YYDKDF (reference sequence). The CDR3 totals 17 residues. Germline trimming cut 3 bases from V and 4 bases from J; bases unmatched to any gene: 12. CDR3 protein: CATSSLGGGQGPYGYTF. DNA of the CDR3: TGTGCCACCAGCAGCCTGGGGGGGGGACAGGGACCCTATGGCTACACCTTC.

This clonotype was recorded many times. The chain couples TRBV4-2 to TRBJ1-6; TRBD1 matches 7 bases. Germline V gives CDR1 LGHNA, CDR2 YNFKEQ. Unmatched junction bases numbered 11, after V lost 6 bases and J lost 9 bases. The CDR3 is 15 residues long. The CDR3 loop is CASSNTGEYGSPLHF. The DNA for the CDR3 is TGTGCCAGCAGTAATACAGGGGAATACGGTTCACCCCTCCACTTT.

This clonotype was counted ten times or more. The rearrangement links TRBV5-1 to TRBJ2-1; 7 nucleotides match TRBD2. CDR3 length: 14 residues. Trimming at V came to 1 base and at J to 7 bases, leaving 5 bases not matched to a gene. Germline CDR1 and CDR2: SGHRS and YFSETQ. This chain's CDR3 is CASSLKLARNEQFF. The CDR3 DNA follows: TGCGCCAGCAGCTTGAAACTAGCGAGAAATGAGCAGTTCTTC.

The chain employs TRBV5-2 and TRBJ2-1; no DNA check was done on the table's D call, TRBD1. TRBV5-2 is marked as a pseudogene. The CDR3 covers 14 residues. Here the CDR3 reads CARGPGVRHYEQFF. In DNA form, the CDR3 reads TGTGCCAGGGGCCCCGGGGTCCGGCACTATGAGCAGTTCTTC.

This clonotype is termed medium-sized. The CDR3 sequence: CASSQTLTVYNEQFF. The CDR3 region has the DNA TGTGCCAGCAGCCAGACCCTGACAGTGTACAATGAGCAGTTCTTC. The chain combines TRBV3-1 with TRBJ2-1; the D gene is possibly TRBD1 (5 bases). Looked up from germline, CDR1 is LGHDT and CDR2 is YNNKEL (reference sequence). The CDR3 extends over 15 amino acids. Trimming took off 3 bases at V and 4 bases at J, with 13 bases between the two ends.

This chain joins TRBV7-3 and TRBJ2-2; TRBD2 aligns across 12 bases. Per the germline V gene, CDR1 is SGHTA and CDR2 is FQGTGA. The ends lost 2 bases at V and 7 bases at J; junction bases unmatched: 5. The CDR3 covers 16 residues. CDR3 sequence reads: CASSLLAGGPGGELFF. The DNA for the CDR3 is TGTGCCAGCAGCTTACTAGCGGGGGGGCCTGGCGGGGAGCTGTTTTTT.

This clonotype appeared many times. J is TRBJ2-7 and V is TRBV15; the D gene is possibly TRBD2 (6 bases). The length of the CDR3 is 14 residues. Trimming removed 5 bases at V and 2 bases at J, with 13 bases between. Germline CDR1 is LNHNV and CDR2 is YYDKDF (reference sequence). As DNA, the CDR3 is TGTGCCACCAGCCGCGGGGACGGTACCTACGAGCAGTACGTC. This encodes CATSRGDGTYEQYV.

This clonotype was recorded many times. The chain recombines TRBV24-1 with TRBJ1-1, with D possibly matching TRBD1 (6 bases). The germline V and J ends were trimmed by 5 bases and 3 bases, with 9 bases remaining between them. Germline V CDR1 and CDR2: KGHDR, SFDVKD. The CDR3 totals 13 residues. For the CDR3, the DNA is TGTGCCACCAGTGTGGGACATCACACTGAAGCTTTCTTT. Protein: CATSVGHHTEAFF.

This clonotype appeared many times. V gene TRBV6-1 combines with J gene TRBJ2-7; 7 bases line up with TRBD2. CDR3 length equals 14 residues. Germline V CDR1 and CDR2: MNHNS, SASEGT. V shed 6 bases, J shed 3 bases, and the junction held 8 bases outside the gene matches. CDR3 bases: TGTGCCAGCAGAACCGGGGGAGGGGACTACGAGCAGTACGTC. Its translation: CASRTGGGDYEQYV.

This clonotype is termed medium-sized. J is TRBJ1-2 and V is TRBV29-1; 9 nucleotides line up with TRBD1. Germline CDR1 reads SQVTM; CDR2 reads ANQGSEA. The J segment lost 5 bases and the V segment lost 5 bases, leaving 9 bases of the junction unmatched. The CDR3 is 14 amino acids. DNA for the CDR3: TGCAGCGTTTACCCTCTAGGACAGGGGTATGGCTACACCTTC. The encoded protein is CSVYPLGQGYGYTF.

By sample share, this clonotype is medium-sized. This rearrangement joins TRBV10-3 to TRBJ2-1, with a tentative D call TRBD2 (7 bases). This CDR3 spans 13 amino acids. V shed 10 bases and J shed 4 bases, with 14 bases lying between them. From germline, CDR1 is ENHRY and CDR2 SYGVKD. DNA for the CDR3: TGTGCCACGGAGGGGGGGTGGTACAATGAGCAGTTCTTC. Amino acids: CATEGGWYNEQFF.

This clonotype was seen at least ten times. The J gene is TRBJ1-5, the V gene TRBV23-1, with D tentatively TRBD1 (6 bases). Being an ORF, TRBV23-1 has a function that is uncertain. Trimming pared 6 bases from V and 4 bases from J, leaving 13 bases between. The CDR3 runs 14 residues. CDR3 nucleotide sequence: TGCGCCAGCAGGGGGGGCAGGGGTAATCAGCCCCAGCATTTT. Its protein product is CASRGGRGNQPQHF.

There are many counts of this clonotype. The chain uses TRBV9 and TRBJ2-2; D gene uncertain. Trimming removed 0 bases at V and 0 bases at J, with 9 bases between. This CDR3 has 16 amino acids. Germline CDR1 SGDLS, CDR2 YYNGEE. The CDR3 region is CASSVGRRSNTGELFF. CDR3 coding DNA: TGTGCCAGCAGCGTAGGTCGGCGATCGAACACCGGGGAGCTGTTTTTT.

This clonotype was observed many times. V usage is TRBV4-3 and J usage is TRBJ1-4, with unresolved D. This CDR3 spans 17 amino acids. Germline V CDR1 and CDR2: LGHNA, YSLEER. V gave up 1 base and J gave up 0 bases, with 12 bases separating them. DNA for the CDR3: TGCGCCAGCAGCCAAGGAGCTCCGCTATCAACTAATGAAAAACTGTTTTTT. Protein sequence: CASSQGAPLSTNEKLFF.

This clonotype was recorded at least ten times. V usage is TRBV3-1 and J usage is TRBJ2-7; D assignment may be TRBD1 or TRBD2 (6 bases each). CDR1 is LGHDT, CDR2 YNNKEL, per germline (reference sequence). The CDR3 consists of 15 residues. V lost 1 base and J 2 bases, leaving 12 bases between the germline ends. As DNA, the CDR3 is TGTGCCAGCAGCCAAGTCGGGGGCCCCACCTACGAGCAGTACTTC. Translating gives CASSQVGGPTYEQYF.

In its sample, this clonotype ranks as medium-sized (0.01 to 0.1%). CDR3 DNA sequence: TGTGCCAGCAGCTTGGCCCCTGGCAGGTGGCACACTGAAGCTTTCTTT. Residues: CASSLAPGRWHTEAFF. The chain joins TRBV5-6 to TRBJ1-1; unclear D gene. The germline V gene encodes CDR1 SGHDT and CDR2 YYEEEE. CDR3 length: 16 amino acids. The V and J ends lost 0 bases and 3 bases respectively, with 15 bases between them.

The chain carries TRBV18 and TRBJ2-7; 8 nucleotides match TRBD2. The CDR3 totals 14 residues. Germline CDR1 and CDR2: KGHSH and LQKENI. With 7 bases clipped from V and 0 bases from J, the junction kept 5 bases outside the gene matches. CDR3 residues: CASFRGGPSYEQYF. DNA for the CDR3: TGTGCCAGCTTTCGCGGGGGGCCCTCCTACGAGCAGTACTTC.

This clonotype occurred many times. The chain combines TRBV7-2 with TRBJ2-1; 11 bases fit TRBD2. Germline CDR1 reads SGHTA; CDR2 reads FQGNSA. The CDR3 is 16 amino acids. The ends lost 5 bases at V and 7 bases at J; junction bases unmatched: 10. CDR3: CASSPPGLAGGNEQFF. The CDR3 bases are TGTGCCAGCAGCCCACCCGGGCTAGCGGGGGGAAATGAGCAGTTCTTC.

Within the sample, this clonotype is medium-sized. The J gene is TRBJ1-1, the V gene TRBV19, with no clear D. Germline CDR1 and CDR2: LNHDA and SQIVND (reference sequence). The CDR3 covers 14 residues. V was shortened by 6 bases and J by 3 bases, with 14 bases between the two germline ends. The CDR3 loop reads CASRSAGPYTEAFF. The DNA of the CDR3 is TGTGCCAGTAGGAGTGCTGGGCCCTACACTGAAGCTTTCTTT.

This clonotype came up many times. The chain has TRBV13 and TRBJ2-7; TRBD2 might be the D (5 bases). Germline V gives CDR1 PRHDT, CDR2 FYEKMQ (reference sequence). The CDR3 runs to 13 residues. The V gene lost 0 bases and the J gene lost 2 bases, with 5 bases spanning the gap. DNA for the CDR3: TGTGCCAGCAGCTTAGGGCGGGCCTACGAGCAGTACGTC. This gives the protein CASSLGRAYEQYV.